The 14 T cell receptor beta chains below all came from one sample that was sequenced in a study of cytomegalovirus exposure and HLA in healthy donors listed by TCRdb under 2017. The library came from the immunoSEQ multiplex PCR assay. The multiplex PCR relied on a mix of 60 forward primers for TCR Vbeta segments and 13 reverse primers for TCR Jbeta segments. In TCRdb, the immuneACCESS table is reduced to in-frame sequences with V and J assigned. These tables do not hold every clone; where another copy was compared, an unresolved V gene accounts for under half, and the others remain unexplained. Within this sample are under 200,000 clones, with 62% of them counted one time only. The ten biggest clones cover about 2.9% of the sample. The sequenced sample consisted of PBMCs. Every receptor here comes from a man aged 40-49 years in good health and CMV-seronegative.

The J gene is TRBJ1-1, the V gene TRBV5-8, with a weak D call TRBD1 (5 bases). CDR3 length: 17 amino acids. In germline, CDR1 is SGHTS, CDR2 YDEGEE. Trimming removed 4 bases at V and 5 bases at J, with 24 bases between. DNA of the CDR3: TGTGCCAGCAGCCGTTCCTGGGGGGGACGGCGGGGGACTGAAGCTTTCTTT. It codes for CASSRSWGGRRGTEAFF.

In this sample, this clone turned up once. The genes are TRBV7-9 and TRBJ2-3; 7 positions match TRBD2. Germline V gene sequence: CDR1 SEHNR, CDR2 FQNEAQ (reference sequence). With V trimmed by 3 bases and J by 2 bases, 14 bases remained unmatched. The CDR3 consists of 18 residues. The DNA of the CDR3 is TGTGCCAGCAGCTTTGGGGGGGTCGTGGGGCCTCCCACAGATACGCAGTATTTT. Its protein is CASSFGGVVGPPTDTQYF.

As concerns this clone: The identical CDR3 is also encoded by other nucleotide sequences in the sample. The chain uses TRBV7-9 and TRBJ1-2, with TRBD1 as a possible D gene (6 bases). V was pared by 7 bases and J by 3 bases, with 18 bases between. Germline values: CDR1 SEHNR, CDR2 FQNEAQ (reference sequence). The CDR3 is made up of 15 amino acids. The DNA of the CDR3 is TGTGCCAGCACCTCCCCCGAACAGGGATACTATGGCTACACCTTC. Translating gives CASTSPEQGYYGYTF.

This chain connects TRBV7-3 to TRBJ2-5, with D hard to call. Trimming removed 5 bases from V and 0 bases from J, with 7 bases in between. The CDR3 totals 13 residues. CDR1 is SGHTA, CDR2 FQGTGA, per germline. CDR3 residues: CASSRLYQETQYF. DNA for the CDR3: TGTGCCAGCAGCCGACTGTACCAAGAGACCCAGTACTTC. The complete variable domain, with remaining parts taken from reference TRBV7-3 and TRBJ2-5, reads GAGVSQTPSNKVTEKGKYVELRCDPISGHTALYWYRQSLGQGPEFLIYFQGTGAADDSGLPNDRFFAVRPEGSVSTLKIQRTERGDSAVYLCASSRLYQETQYFGPGTRLLVL.

This rearrangement joins TRBV5-4 to TRBJ2-7, with TRBD1 matching over 7 bases. The CDR3 has 14 residues. Germline V lookup: CDR1 SGHNT, CDR2 YYREEE (reference sequence). The ends lost 7 bases at V and 0 bases at J; junction bases unmatched: 7. The CDR3: CASSTGSDSYEQYF. DNA of the CDR3: TGTGCCAGCTCGACAGGGTCCGACTCCTACGAGCAGTACTTC. Filled out from reference TRBV5-4 and TRBJ2-7, the complete variable domain reads ETGVTQSPTHLIKTRGQQVTLRCSSQSGHNTVSWYQQALGQGPQFIFQYYREEENGRGNFPPRFSGLQFPNYSSELNVNALELDDSALYLCASSTGSDSYEQYFGPGTRLTVT.

The V call is TRBV5-4, the J call TRBJ1-1, with D unresolved. Trimming removed 4 bases from V and 6 bases from J, with 19 bases in between. Germline CDR1 reads SGHNT; CDR2 reads YYREEE (reference sequence). The CDR3 covers 15 residues. CDR3 in DNA: TGTGCCAGCAGCGCCTCGCCGAGGGAGGTCGCTGAAGCTTTCTTT. Translation: CASSASPREVAEAFF.

This chain links TRBV15 with TRBJ1-1, with D unclear. The CDR3 sequence is 11 residues long. Trimming left V 0 bases short and J 11 bases short, with 7 bases between. Per germline, CDR1 LNHNV and CDR2 YYDKDF (reference sequence). CDR3 sequence: CATSRDSLAFF. In DNA form, the CDR3 reads TGTGCCACCAGCAGAGATTCATTGGCTTTCTTT.

The chain couples TRBV18 to TRBJ2-3; a weak D match, TRBD1 (5 bases). Trimming stripped 3 bases from V and 2 bases from J, with 12 bases between. CDR3 length: 15 amino acids. Germline lookup yields CDR1 KGHSH and CDR2 LQKENI. This chain's CDR3 is CASSPSQGHTDTQYF. CDR3 nucleotide sequence: TGTGCCAGCTCACCCTCCCAGGGCCACACAGATACGCAGTATTTT.

The V and J genes are TRBV30 and TRBJ1-2, with D possibly matching TRBD1 (6 bases). Germline CDR1 is GTSNPN and CDR2 is SVGIG (reference sequence). Trimming pared 3 bases from V and 5 bases from J, leaving 13 bases between. The CDR3 sequence is 13 residues long. The CDR3 bases are TGTGCCTGGAGACCGAGGACAGAGTATGGCTACACCTTC. Its translation is CAWRPRTEYGYTF.

This clone was counted only a few times. V gene TRBV7-9 combines with J gene TRBJ2-7, with D maybe TRBD1 (6 bases). Per the germline V gene, CDR1 is SEHNR and CDR2 is FQNEAQ (reference sequence). The CDR3 runs to 12 residues. V lost 3 bases, J lost 7 bases, and 10 bases lay in between. The CDR3 DNA reads TGTGCCAGCAGCTTGCCCGGGACAGAGCAGTACTTC. This encodes CASSLPGTEQYF.

The chain uses TRBV5-6 and TRBJ1-6; the D is unclear. The V and J ends lost 3 bases and 10 bases respectively, with 11 bases between them. The germline gives CDR1 SGHDT, CDR2 YYEEEE. This CDR3 spans 13 amino acids. CDR3 loop: CASSSDWESPLHF. CDR3 sequence (DNA): TGTGCCAGCAGCTCGGATTGGGAGTCACCCCTCCACTTT.

This CDR3 is CASSLQLVGTQYF. The CDR3 region has the DNA TGTGCCAGCAGCCTCCAACTAGTGGGTACGCAGTATTTT. This chain connects TRBV6-5 to TRBJ2-3; D is possibly TRBD2 (5 bases). V lost 6 bases and J 8 bases, leaving 15 bases between the germline ends. Germline V lookup: CDR1 MNHEY, CDR2 SVGAGI. There are 13 residues in the CDR3.

The V gene is TRBV19, the J gene TRBJ1-1; D not certain. The germline V gene has CDR1 LNHDA and CDR2 SQIVND (reference sequence). The CDR3 length is 13 residues. Trimming stripped 11 bases from V and 1 base from J, with 14 bases between. The CDR3 sequence is CADKHPSNTEAFF. CDR3 DNA sequence: TGTGCCGATAAACATCCCTCGAACACTGAAGCTTTCTTT.

The chain couples TRBV19 to TRBJ2-1, with D perhaps matching TRBD2 (7 bases). Germline values: CDR1 LNHDA, CDR2 SQIVND (reference sequence). The germline V and J ends were trimmed by 8 bases and 6 bases, with 17 bases remaining between them. The CDR3 contains 14 residues. CDR3 in DNA: TGTGCCAGTTCGTCGGGGGGCAGGGGCAATGAGCAGTTCTTC. Protein product: CASSSGGRGNEQFF.